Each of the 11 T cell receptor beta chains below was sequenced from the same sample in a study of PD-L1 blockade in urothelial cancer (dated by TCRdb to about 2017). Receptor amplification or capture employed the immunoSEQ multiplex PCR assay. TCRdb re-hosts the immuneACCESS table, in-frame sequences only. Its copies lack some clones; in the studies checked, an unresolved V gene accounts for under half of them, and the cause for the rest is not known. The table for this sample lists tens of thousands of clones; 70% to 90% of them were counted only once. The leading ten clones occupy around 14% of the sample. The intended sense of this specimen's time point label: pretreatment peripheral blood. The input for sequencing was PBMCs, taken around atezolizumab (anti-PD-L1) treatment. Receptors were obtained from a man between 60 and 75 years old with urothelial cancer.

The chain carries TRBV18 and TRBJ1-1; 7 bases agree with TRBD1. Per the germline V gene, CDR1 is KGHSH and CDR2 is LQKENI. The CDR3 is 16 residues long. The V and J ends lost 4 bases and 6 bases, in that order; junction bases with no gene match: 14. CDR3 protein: CASSREGGAGYAEAFF. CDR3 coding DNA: TGTGCCAGCTCACGGGAAGGGGGCGCGGGTTACGCTGAAGCTTTCTTT.

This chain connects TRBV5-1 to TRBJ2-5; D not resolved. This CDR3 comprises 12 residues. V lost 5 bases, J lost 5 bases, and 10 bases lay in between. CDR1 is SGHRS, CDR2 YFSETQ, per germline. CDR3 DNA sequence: TGCGCCAGCAGTCCTAGTATCGAGACCCAGTACTTC. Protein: CASSPSIETQYF.

The CDR3 region is CASSFGGTAYEQYF. The CDR3 region has the DNA TGTGCCAGCAGCTTCGGGGGGACGGCCTACGAGCAGTACTTC. The chain links TRBV6-1 to TRBJ2-7; 7 nucleotides match TRBD2. Germline V gives CDR1 MNHNS, CDR2 SASEGT. Trimming took 6 bases from V and 2 from J; bases not matched to a gene: 7. The CDR3 extends over 14 amino acids.

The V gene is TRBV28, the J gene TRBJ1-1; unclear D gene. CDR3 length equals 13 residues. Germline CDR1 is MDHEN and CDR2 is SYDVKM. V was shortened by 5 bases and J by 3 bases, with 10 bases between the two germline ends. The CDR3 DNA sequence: TGTGCCAGCAGTGAAAATGCGCACACTGAAGCTTTCTTT. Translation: CASSENAHTEAFF.

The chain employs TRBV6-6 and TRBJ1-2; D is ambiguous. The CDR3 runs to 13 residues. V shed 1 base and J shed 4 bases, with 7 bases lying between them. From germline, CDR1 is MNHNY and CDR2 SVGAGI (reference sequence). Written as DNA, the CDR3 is TGTGCCAGCAGTTACTTCCCTACCTATGGCTACACCTTC. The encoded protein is CASSYFPTYGYTF.

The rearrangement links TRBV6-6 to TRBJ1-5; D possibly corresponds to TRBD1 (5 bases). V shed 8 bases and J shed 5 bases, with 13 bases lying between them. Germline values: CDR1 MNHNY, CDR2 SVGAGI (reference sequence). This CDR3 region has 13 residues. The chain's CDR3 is CASAMGGDQPQHF. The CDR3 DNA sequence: TGTGCCAGCGCTATGGGGGGGGATCAGCCCCAGCATTTT.

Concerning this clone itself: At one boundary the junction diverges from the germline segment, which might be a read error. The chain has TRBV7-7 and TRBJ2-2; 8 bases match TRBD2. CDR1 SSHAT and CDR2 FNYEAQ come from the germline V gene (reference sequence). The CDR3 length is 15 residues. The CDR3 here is CASSSDGGGTGELFF. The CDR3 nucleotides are TGTGCTAGCAGCTCCGACGGGGGGGGGACCGGGGAGCTGTTTTTT.

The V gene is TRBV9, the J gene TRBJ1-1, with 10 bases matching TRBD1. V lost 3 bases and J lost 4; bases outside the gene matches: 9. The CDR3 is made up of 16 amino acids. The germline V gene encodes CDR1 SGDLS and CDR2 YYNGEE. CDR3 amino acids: CASSDHRDRGGTEAFF. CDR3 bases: TGTGCCAGCAGCGACCACCGGGACAGGGGCGGCACTGAAGCTTTCTTT.

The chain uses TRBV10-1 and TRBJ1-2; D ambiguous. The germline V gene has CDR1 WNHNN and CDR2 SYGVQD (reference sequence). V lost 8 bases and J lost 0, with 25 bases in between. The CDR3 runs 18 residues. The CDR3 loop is CASHEENSYFSANYGYTF. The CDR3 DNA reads TGCGCCAGCCATGAAGAAAACAGTTACTTTTCAGCTAACTATGGCTACACCTTC.

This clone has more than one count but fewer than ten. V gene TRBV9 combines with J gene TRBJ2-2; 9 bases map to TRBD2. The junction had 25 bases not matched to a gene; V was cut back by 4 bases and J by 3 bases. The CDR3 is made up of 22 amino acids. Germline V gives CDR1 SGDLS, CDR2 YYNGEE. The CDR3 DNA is TGTGCCAGCAGCATTCGGGGCTTAGAGGGTGCGGGGGGGTCCTTATACACCGGGGAGCTGTTTTTT. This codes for CASSIRGLEGAGGSLYTGELFF.

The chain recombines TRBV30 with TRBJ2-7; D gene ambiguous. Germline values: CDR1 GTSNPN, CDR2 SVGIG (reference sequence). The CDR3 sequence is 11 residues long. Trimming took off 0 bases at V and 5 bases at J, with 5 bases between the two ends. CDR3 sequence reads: CAWSVINEQYF. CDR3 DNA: TGTGCCTGGAGTGTAATAAACGAGCAGTACTTC.